The 19 T cell receptor beta chains reported below all come from one sample, sequenced in a study of OX40 agonist ivuxolimab in advanced cancers. Here immunoSEQ multiplex PCR was the method, and the copy in TCRdb shows in-frame clones only, minus some. The table includes tens of thousands of clones, around 93% detected once. The sample here was CD4+ or CD8+ T cells sorted from blood, taken in a trial of the OX40 agonist ivuxolimab. The receptors come from an adult with an advanced solid tumor such as melanoma, head and neck, liver or kidney cancer.

This chain connects TRBV6-1 to TRBJ2-2, with D perhaps TRBD2 (5 bases). The ends were cut back, 9 bases at V and 0 bases at J, with 14 bases in the middle. From germline, CDR1 is MNHNS and CDR2 SASEGT. CDR3 length: 15 residues. The CDR3 DNA reads as TGTGCCAGTGTTGGGTGGGAGTCGAACACCGGGGAGCTGTTTTTT. Translated, it gives CASVGWESNTGELFF.

The chain couples TRBV7-8 to TRBJ2-7, with 7 bases fitting TRBD1. The CDR3 spans 17 residues. The V segment lost 1 base and the J segment 0 bases; nucleotides outside the gene matches: 9. From germline, CDR1 is SGHVS and CDR2 FQNEAQ. The CDR3 reads CASSLGAQGVYSYEQYF. CDR3 DNA sequence: TGTGCCAGCAGCTTAGGGGCTCAGGGGGTATACTCCTACGAGCAGTACTTC.

The V call is TRBV6-6, the J call TRBJ2-1, with 10 bases identical to TRBD2. Per germline, CDR1 MNHNY and CDR2 SVGAGI (reference sequence). CDR3 size: 16 residues. Germline trimming cut 8 bases from V and 0 bases from J; bases unmatched to any gene: 7. CDR3 sequence (DNA): TGTGCCAGCGAAGGGCTAGCGGGGGCCTCCTACAATGAGCAGTTCTTC. Translation gives CASEGLAGASYNEQFF.

This clone is a singleton in its sample. The chain employs TRBV7-9 and TRBJ2-4; D perhaps matches TRBD2 (5 bases). Germline V gene lookup returns CDR1 SEHNR and CDR2 FQNEAQ (reference sequence). CDR3 length: 13 residues. V lost 3 bases to trimming and J lost 6 bases, with 9 bases between them. In nucleotides, the CDR3 is TGTGCCAGCAGCTTCGAGGGTCGAAACATTCAGTACTTC. Protein product: CASSFEGRNIQYF.

The chain recombines TRBV27 with TRBJ1-2; D might be TRBD1 (5 bases). Deletions cut 6 bases from V and 5 bases from J, with 16 bases between. This CDR3 region has 14 residues. Germline V gene data show CDR1 as MNHEY and CDR2 as SMNVEV (reference sequence). The CDR3 region has the DNA TGTGCCAGCAGAATATCCGGGGGGGTTTATGGCTACACCTTC. This gives the protein CASRISGGVYGYTF.

This clone was counted a single time. The rearrangement joins TRBV30 to TRBJ2-1; the D gene is possibly TRBD2 (5 bases). The CDR3 is made up of 14 amino acids. The ends were cut back, 5 bases at V and 7 bases at J, with 18 bases in the middle. Germline V CDR1 and CDR2: GTSNPN, SVGIG (reference sequence). The CDR3 nucleotides read TGTGCCTGGCGTACCGGGATTTGGAAAAATGAGCAGTTCTTC. This translates into CAWRTGIWKNEQFF.

Comment on this clone: This CDR3 is also generated by other DNA sequences in the sample. The rearrangement joins TRBV6-5 to TRBJ2-7; 14 bases line up with TRBD2. CDR1 is MNHEY, CDR2 SVGAGI, per germline. The CDR3 is 15 amino acids. With 2 bases clipped from V and 3 bases from J, the junction kept 0 bases outside the gene matches. The CDR3 loop is CASSYGTSGSYEQYF. CDR3 bases: TGTGCCAGCAGTTACGGGACTAGCGGGAGCTACGAGCAGTACTTC.

This chain's CDR3 is CASSSLLPGLAGDYEQYF. The CDR3, as DNA: TGTGCCAGCAGTTCACTACTACCGGGACTAGCGGGAGACTACGAGCAGTACTTC. The V gene is TRBV27, the J gene TRBJ2-7, with TRBD2 matching 14 bases. The ends lost 4 bases at V and 3 bases at J; junction bases unmatched: 11. The CDR3 totals 18 residues. Germline V gives CDR1 MNHEY, CDR2 SMNVEV (reference sequence).

As concerns this clone: This specimen includes other DNA sequences encoding the same CDR3. The J gene is TRBJ1-1, the V gene TRBV19; no clear D. The CDR3 is 13 amino acids. Between the trimmed V and J ends, which lost 3 bases and 1 base, there was a span of 6 bases. Germline V gene data show CDR1 as LNHDA and CDR2 as SQIVND (reference sequence). CDR3 DNA sequence: TGTGCCAGTAGTATCGGAGGGAACACTGAAGCTTTCTTT. Translated: CASSIGGNTEAFF.

The chain links TRBV4-3 to TRBJ2-3, with no clear D. In germline, CDR1 is LGHNA, CDR2 YSLEER. V lost 3 bases and J 2 bases, leaving 6 bases between the germline ends. The CDR3 has 13 residues. The CDR3 here is CASSQQSTDTQYF. CDR3 coding DNA: TGCGCCAGCAGCCAGCAATCCACAGATACGCAGTATTTT.

This clone was recorded once. The J gene is TRBJ1-2, the V gene TRBV27; maybe TRBD1 (6 bases). This CDR3 is built from 16 residues. The V end lost 2 bases, the J end lost 4 bases, and 17 bases lay between the germline ends. Germline CDR1 MNHEY, CDR2 SMNVEV (reference sequence). CDR3 amino acids: CASSLGGWGRLYGYTF. CDR3 nucleotide sequence: TGTGCCAGCAGTTTAGGGGGTTGGGGGCGCCTCTATGGCTACACCTTC.

In its sample, this clone was seen a few times. This rearrangement joins TRBV9 to TRBJ2-1; TRBD2 matches 8 bases. The V segment lost 7 bases and the J segment 5 bases; nucleotides outside the gene matches: 5. Looked up from germline, CDR1 is SGDLS and CDR2 is YYNGEE. The CDR3 length is 13 residues. The CDR3: CASSPGGHNEQFF. In DNA, the CDR3 is TGTGCCAGCTCACCGGGGGGGCACAATGAGCAGTTCTTC.

This chain joins TRBV7-9 and TRBJ1-2; 7 nucleotides agree with TRBD1. CDR3 size: 15 residues. Germline-derived CDR1 and CDR2 are SEHNR and FQNEAQ (reference sequence). J was trimmed by 7 bases and V by 3 bases; bases with no gene match: 11. CDR3 sequence (DNA): TGTGCCAGCAGCTTCAGACAGGGCCCGCGGGGTGGCTACACCTTC. Translating gives CASSFRQGPRGGYTF.

The chain joins TRBV6-5 to TRBJ2-7, with 9 bases that match TRBD2. After removal of 4 bases from V and 1 base from J, the junction contained 2 bases not matched to a gene. The CDR3 totals 14 residues. Germline CDR1 is MNHEY and CDR2 is SVGAGI. CDR3 in DNA: TGTGCCAGCAGTTGGCGGGAGGGTTCCTACGAGCAGTACTTC. Translating it yields CASSWREGSYEQYF.

The chain links TRBV7-2 to TRBJ2-7, with TRBD2 as a possible D gene (5 bases). Germline CDR1 and CDR2: SGHTA and FQGNSA. V shed 5 bases and J shed 0 bases, with 17 bases lying between them. This CDR3 comprises 16 residues. The CDR3 sequence is CASSRTSAASSYEQYF. Written as DNA, the CDR3 is TGTGCCAGCAGCAGGACTTCGGCGGCGAGCTCCTACGAGCAGTACTTC.

This clone was detected once. This rearrangement joins TRBV7-2 to TRBJ2-2; TRBD1 aligns across 9 bases. The CDR3 length is 15 residues. Germline CDR1 is SGHTA and CDR2 is FQGNSA. V trimming: 4 bases; J trimming: 1 base; junction bases outside the gene matches: 1. The CDR3 nucleotides read TGTGCCAGCAGCTCGGGACAGGGGAACACCGGGGAGCTGTTTTTT. Its translation: CASSSGQGNTGELFF.

This sequence joins TRBV27 and TRBJ2-1; TRBD2 matches at 7 bases. This CDR3 is built from 16 residues. V gave up 3 bases and J gave up 4 bases; unmatched junction bases: 9. Per germline, CDR1 MNHEY and CDR2 SMNVEV (reference sequence). Here the CDR3 DNA reads TGTGCCAGCAGTTTGCACGGAGCGGGGCCGTACAATGAGCAGTTCTTC. This codes for CASSLHGAGPYNEQFF.

V is TRBV7-9 and J is TRBJ1-1; perhaps TRBD1 as D (6 bases). Trimming took off 5 bases at V and 6 bases at J, with 19 bases between the two ends. Germline values: CDR1 SEHNR, CDR2 FQNEAQ (reference sequence). This CDR3 contains 15 residues. The CDR3 region is CASSPRGGGRPEAFF. The CDR3 nucleotides read TGTGCCAGCAGCCCGAGGGGGGGCGGGCGCCCTGAAGCTTTCTTT.

The chain joins TRBV29-1 to TRBJ2-1; TRBD2 matches 7 bases. From germline, CDR1 is SQVTM and CDR2 ANQGSEA. The CDR3 consists of 15 residues. V shed 3 bases, J shed 2 bases, and the junction held 7 bases outside the gene matches. The CDR3 DNA reads as TGCAGCGTTGATTGGAGCGGGGAAGCCTACAATGAGCAGTTCTTC. Its protein product is CSVDWSGEAYNEQFF.